This T cell receptor (beta chain) emerged from a study of blood T cell repertoires in COVID-19 (TCRdb year 2020). Regarding the research as a whole: The collaborator samples originated in the United States, Italy and Spain and spanned the acute and convalescent phases of COVID-19. The material from the prospective study consisted of cDNA or gDNA derived from T cells, B-cell-depleted T cells, or PBMCs. The dataset comprised deeply sampled blood TCRbeta repertoires from subjects exposed to, actively infected with, or recovered from COVID-19. The repertoires were made available in a free public database intended to serve as a resource for research on the immune response to SARS-CoV-2. Samples came from the ongoing ImmuneRACE study (first 160 participants) plus 1,254 subjects from 6 global collaborators. Nearly every sample came with metadata listing a de-identified subject ID, COVID-19 status, age in years and sex. Where available, HLA class I and class II types were taken from metadata supplied by the sample provider and were not determined by assay-based typing. Overall results and qualifications from the work: How much clinical and demographic metadata was included differed by source and by participant, and the metadata was provided uncurated.

A remark on this clone: Which antigen it targets is not known. Per-base quality was not reported, and no clone a single base away is much larger than it.

Participants in the prospective study were enrolled through a virtual design, were aged about 18 to 100 years, and lived in roughly 26 United States geographic areas. In the prospective study, cohorts were assigned on the basis of participant-reported clinical history obtained from a screening survey and a study questionnaire. ImmuneRACE Cohort 3 recovered participants were defined by two consecutive negative NP/OP PCR tests, healthcare professional clearance, or symptom resolution. Each participant in the prospective study had whole blood, serum and a nasopharyngeal or oropharyngeal swab collected by mobile phlebotomists. Over a 2-month period, participants in the prospective study had the option of providing additional blood draws and questionnaires. Prospective study blood samples were shipped either frozen or at room temperature before DNA extraction. The CDR1 and CDR2 encoded by the germline V gene are MGHRA and YSYEKL. V is clipped by 3 bases and J by 0 bases, and the sequence between their germline boundaries is 14 bases long. Reading from cysteine to phenylalanine, the CDR3 counts 17 amino acids. Of all the DNA, just the CDR3 is kept, 51 bases in frame from base 1.

TCRbeta CDR3 regions were amplified from genomic DNA by means of the immunoSEQ Assay, a bias-controlled multiplex PCR. From the authors' description of their analysis: Within the assay, amplification of reference gene primers was used to estimate how many nucleated cells each sample contained. Sequence reads were collapsed and filtered to measure the absolute abundance of every unique TCRbeta CDR3 rearrangement. For each sample, productive Simpson clonality was calculated by taking the square root of Simpson's diversity index across productive rearrangements. TCRdb provides this immuneACCESS table in a form limited to in-frame rearrangements. Some clones are lacking; in checked studies, under half of them reflect an unresolved V gene, and why the rest are absent is not known. That table supplies the V and J calls and clone size; D and trimming were determined from the DNA. For this sample there are 180,000 or so clones; about 82% appear just once. The top ten clonotypes cover roughly 8.7% of the sample.

Input material: PBMCs or T cells enriched from blood (not recorded which). This sequence originates from a woman between 25 and 40 years old who had recovered from COVID-19. The chain employs TRBV4-1 and TRBJ1-4; too little of a D gene remains to name it. The nucleotides read TGCGCCAGCAGCCAGCCCTATACCGGGACAACTAATGAAAAACTGTTTTTT. Protein translation: CASSQPYTGTTNEKLFF.